This T cell receptor (beta chain) was sequenced in a study of beta chain features in type 1 diabetes. Notes on the study in general: In comparison with healthy donors, patients had naive, central memory and Treg TCRB repertoires that appeared more similar.

The purity of all sorted populations exceeded 95%. What was sequenced were expressed TCRB transcripts, since all of the isolated RNA had been reverse transcribed. The method was immunoSEQ multiplex PCR; TCRdb's version includes in-frame clones alone and lacks a portion of them. This table has hundreds of thousands of clones, 15% to 18% appearing once. Germline CDR1 and CDR2: MNHNS and SASEGT. V lost 1 base to trimming and J lost 10 bases, with 10 bases between them. CDR3 length equals 12 residues. To note about this clone: Its matching antigen is unknown.

Sequenced material: naive CD4+ T cells from blood. The receptor was derived from a young man in good health. The genes are TRBV6-1 and TRBJ1-1, with D possibly TRBD1 on 5 matching bases. CDR3 residues: CASSEVSGGAFF. The CDR3 nucleotides are TGTGCCAGCAGTGAAGTGAGTGGGGGAGCTTTCTTT.